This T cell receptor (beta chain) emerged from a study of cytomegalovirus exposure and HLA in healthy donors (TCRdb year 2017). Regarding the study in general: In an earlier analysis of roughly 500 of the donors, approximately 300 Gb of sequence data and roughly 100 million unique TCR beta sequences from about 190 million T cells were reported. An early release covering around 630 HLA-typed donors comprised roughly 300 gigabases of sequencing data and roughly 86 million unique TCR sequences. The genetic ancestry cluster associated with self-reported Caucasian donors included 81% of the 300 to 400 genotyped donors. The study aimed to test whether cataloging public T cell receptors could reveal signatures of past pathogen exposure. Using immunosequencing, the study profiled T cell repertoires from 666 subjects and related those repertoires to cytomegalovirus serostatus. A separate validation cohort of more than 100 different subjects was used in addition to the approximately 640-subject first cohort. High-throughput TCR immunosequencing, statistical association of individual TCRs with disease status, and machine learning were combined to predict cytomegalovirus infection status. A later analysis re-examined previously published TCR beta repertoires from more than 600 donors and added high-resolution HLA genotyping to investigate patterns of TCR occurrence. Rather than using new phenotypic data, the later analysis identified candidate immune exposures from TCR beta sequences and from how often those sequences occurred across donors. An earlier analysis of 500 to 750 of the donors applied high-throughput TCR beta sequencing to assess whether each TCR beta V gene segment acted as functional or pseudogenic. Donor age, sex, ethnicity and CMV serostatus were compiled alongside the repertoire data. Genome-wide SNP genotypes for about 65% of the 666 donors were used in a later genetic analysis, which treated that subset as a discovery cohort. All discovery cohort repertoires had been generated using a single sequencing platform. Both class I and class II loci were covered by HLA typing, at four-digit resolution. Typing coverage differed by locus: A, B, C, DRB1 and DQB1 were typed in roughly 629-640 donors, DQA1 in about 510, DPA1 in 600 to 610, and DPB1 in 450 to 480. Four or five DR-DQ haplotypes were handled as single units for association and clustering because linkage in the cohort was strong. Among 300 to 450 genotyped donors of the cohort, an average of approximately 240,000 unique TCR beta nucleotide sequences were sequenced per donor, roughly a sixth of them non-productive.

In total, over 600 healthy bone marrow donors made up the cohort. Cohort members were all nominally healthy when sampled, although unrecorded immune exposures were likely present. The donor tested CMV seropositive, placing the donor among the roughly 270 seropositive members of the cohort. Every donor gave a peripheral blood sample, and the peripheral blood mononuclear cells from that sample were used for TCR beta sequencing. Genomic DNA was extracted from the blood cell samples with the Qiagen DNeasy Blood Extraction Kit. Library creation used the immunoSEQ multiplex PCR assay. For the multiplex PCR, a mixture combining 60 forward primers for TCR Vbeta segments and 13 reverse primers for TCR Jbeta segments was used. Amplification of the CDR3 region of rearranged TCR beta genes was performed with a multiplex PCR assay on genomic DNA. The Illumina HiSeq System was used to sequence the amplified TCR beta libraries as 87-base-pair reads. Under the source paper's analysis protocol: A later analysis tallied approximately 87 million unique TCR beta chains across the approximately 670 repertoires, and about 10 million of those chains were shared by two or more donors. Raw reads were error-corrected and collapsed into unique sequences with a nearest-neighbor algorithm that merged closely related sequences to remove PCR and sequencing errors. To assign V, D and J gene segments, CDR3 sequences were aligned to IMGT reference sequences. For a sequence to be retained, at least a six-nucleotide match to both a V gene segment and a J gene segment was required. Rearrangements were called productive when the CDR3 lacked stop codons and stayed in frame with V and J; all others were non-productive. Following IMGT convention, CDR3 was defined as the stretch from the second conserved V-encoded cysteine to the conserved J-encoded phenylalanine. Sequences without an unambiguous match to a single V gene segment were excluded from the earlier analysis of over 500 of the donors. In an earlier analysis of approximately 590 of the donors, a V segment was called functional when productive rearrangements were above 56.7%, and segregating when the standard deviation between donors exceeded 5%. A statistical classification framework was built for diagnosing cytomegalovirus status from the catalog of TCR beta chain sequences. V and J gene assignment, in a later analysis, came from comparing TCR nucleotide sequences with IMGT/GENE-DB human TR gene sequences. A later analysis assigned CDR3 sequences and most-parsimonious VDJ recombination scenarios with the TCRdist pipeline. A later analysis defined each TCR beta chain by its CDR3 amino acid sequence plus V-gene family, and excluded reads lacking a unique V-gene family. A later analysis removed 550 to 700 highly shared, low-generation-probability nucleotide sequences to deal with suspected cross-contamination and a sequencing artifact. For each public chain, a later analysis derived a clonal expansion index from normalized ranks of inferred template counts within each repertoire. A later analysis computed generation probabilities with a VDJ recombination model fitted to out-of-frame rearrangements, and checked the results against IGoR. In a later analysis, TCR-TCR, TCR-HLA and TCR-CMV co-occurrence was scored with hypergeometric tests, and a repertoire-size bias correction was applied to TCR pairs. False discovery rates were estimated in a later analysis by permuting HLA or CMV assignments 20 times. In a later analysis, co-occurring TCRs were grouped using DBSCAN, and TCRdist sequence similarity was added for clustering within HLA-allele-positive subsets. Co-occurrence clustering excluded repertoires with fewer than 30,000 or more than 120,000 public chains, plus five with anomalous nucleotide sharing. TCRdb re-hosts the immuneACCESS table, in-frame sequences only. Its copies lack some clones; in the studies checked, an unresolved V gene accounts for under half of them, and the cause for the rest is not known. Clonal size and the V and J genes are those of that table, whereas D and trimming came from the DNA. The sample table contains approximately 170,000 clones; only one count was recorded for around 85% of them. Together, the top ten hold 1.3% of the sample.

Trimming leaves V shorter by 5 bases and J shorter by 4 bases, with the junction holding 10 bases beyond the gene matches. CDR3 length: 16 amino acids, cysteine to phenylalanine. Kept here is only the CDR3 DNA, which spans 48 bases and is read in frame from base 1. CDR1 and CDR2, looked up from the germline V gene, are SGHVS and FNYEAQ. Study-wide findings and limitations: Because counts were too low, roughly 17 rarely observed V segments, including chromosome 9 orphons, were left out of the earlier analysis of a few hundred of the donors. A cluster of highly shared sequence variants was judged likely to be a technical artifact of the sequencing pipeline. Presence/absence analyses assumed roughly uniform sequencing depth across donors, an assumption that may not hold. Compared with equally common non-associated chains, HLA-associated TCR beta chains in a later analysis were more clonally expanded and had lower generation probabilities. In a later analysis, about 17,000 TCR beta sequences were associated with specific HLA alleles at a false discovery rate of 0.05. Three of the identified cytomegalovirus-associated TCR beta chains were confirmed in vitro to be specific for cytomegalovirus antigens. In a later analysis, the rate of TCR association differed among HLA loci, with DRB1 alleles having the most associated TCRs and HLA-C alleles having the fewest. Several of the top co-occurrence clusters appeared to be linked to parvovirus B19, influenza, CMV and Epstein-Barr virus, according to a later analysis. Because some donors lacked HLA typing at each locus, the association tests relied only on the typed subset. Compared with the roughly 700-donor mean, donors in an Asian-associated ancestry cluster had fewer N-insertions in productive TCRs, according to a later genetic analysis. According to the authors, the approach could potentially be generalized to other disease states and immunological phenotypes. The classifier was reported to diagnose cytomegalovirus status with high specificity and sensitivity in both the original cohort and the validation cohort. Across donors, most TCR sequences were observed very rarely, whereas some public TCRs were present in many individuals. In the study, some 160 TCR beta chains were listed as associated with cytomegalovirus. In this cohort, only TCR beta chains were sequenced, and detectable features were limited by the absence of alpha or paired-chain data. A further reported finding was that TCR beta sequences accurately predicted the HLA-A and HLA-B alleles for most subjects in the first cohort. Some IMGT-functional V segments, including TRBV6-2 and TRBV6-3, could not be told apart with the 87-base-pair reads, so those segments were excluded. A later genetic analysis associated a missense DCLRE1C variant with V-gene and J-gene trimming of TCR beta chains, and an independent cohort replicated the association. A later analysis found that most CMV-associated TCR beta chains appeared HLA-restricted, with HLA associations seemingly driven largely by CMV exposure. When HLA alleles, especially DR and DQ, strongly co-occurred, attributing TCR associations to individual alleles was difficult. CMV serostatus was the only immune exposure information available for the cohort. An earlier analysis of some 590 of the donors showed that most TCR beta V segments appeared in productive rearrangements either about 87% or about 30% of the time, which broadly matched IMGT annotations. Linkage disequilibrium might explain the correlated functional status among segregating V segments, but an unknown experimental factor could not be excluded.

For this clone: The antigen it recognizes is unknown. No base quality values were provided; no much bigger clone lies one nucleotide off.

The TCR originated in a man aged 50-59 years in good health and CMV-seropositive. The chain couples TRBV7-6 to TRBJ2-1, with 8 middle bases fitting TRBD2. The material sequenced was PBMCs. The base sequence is TGTGCCAGCAGCCCAACAGCGGGAGCGGTTTACAATGAGCAGTTCTTC. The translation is CASSPTAGAVYNEQFF.